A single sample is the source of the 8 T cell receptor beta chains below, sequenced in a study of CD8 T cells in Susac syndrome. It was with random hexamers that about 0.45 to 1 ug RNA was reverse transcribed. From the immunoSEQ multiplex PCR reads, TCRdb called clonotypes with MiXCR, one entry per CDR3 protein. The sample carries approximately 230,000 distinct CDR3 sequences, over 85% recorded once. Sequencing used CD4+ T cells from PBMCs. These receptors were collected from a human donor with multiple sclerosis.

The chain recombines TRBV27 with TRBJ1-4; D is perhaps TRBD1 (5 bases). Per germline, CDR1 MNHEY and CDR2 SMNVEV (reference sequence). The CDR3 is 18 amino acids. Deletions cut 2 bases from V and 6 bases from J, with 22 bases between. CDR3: CASSLGPGWGSEDEKLFF. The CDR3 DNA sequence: TGTGCCAGCAGTTTAGGCCCGGGCTGGGGGTCGGAGGATGAAAAACTGTTTTTT.

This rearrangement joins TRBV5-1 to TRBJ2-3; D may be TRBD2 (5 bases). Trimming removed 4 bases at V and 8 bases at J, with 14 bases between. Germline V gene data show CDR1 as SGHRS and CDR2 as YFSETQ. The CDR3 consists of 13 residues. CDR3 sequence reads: CASSPLPEGTQYF. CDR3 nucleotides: TGCGCCAGCAGCCCACTCCCCGAGGGTACGCAGTATTTT. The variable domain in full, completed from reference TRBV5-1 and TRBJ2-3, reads KAGVTQTPRYLIKTRGQQVTLSCSPISGHRSVSWYQQTPGQGLQFLFEYFSETQRNKGNFPGRFSGRQFSNSRSEMNVSTLELGDSALYLCASSPLPEGTQYFGPGTRLTVL.

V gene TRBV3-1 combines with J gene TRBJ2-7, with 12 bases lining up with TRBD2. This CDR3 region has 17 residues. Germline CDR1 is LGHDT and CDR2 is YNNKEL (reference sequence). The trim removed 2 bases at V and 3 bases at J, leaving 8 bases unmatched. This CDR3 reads CASSQPRLAGEFYEQYF. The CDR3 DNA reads TGTGCCAGCAGCCAACCCCGACTAGCGGGAGAATTCTACGAGCAGTACTTC.

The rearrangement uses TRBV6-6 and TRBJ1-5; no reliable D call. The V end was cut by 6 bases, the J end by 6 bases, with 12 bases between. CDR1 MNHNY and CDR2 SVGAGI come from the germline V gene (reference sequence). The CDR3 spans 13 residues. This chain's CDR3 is CASSPTNFQPQHF. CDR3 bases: TGTGCCAGCAGCCCGACTAATTTTCAGCCCCAGCATTTT.

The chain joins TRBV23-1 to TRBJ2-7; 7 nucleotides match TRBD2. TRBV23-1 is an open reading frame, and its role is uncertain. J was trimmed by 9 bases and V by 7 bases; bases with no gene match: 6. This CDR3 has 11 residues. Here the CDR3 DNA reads TGCGCCAGCACCGGGGGGAGTGTGCAGTACGTC. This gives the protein CASTGGSVQYV.

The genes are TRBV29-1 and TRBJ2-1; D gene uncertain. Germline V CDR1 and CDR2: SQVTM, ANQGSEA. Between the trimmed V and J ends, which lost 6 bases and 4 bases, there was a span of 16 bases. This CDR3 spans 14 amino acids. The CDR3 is CSVRATDRYNEQFF. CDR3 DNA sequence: TGCAGCGTACGAGCCACAGACCGTTACAATGAGCAGTTCTTC.

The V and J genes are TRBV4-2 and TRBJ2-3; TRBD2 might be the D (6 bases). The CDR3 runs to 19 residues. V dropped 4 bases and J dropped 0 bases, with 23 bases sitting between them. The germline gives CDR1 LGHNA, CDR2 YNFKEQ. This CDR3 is CASSRGESSGALSTDTQYF. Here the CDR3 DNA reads TGTGCCAGCAGCCGCGGGGAGAGTAGCGGAGCTCTTAGCACAGATACGCAGTATTTT.

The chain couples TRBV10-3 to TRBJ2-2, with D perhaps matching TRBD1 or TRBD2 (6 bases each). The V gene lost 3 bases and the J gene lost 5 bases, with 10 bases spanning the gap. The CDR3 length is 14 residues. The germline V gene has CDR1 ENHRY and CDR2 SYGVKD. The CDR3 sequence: CAISEGGRTGELFF. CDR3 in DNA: TGTGCCATCAGTGAAGGGGGGCGAACCGGGGAGCTGTTTTTT.